These 3 T cell receptor beta chains originate from one sample sequenced in a study of technical replicates of blood from a few donors (dated by TCRdb to the late 2010s). Library construction relied on the immunoSEQ multiplex PCR assay. Not all clones reach the TCRdb copy of this immuneACCESS table, which keeps in-frame sequences only. Checked studies attribute under half of the gap to unresolved V genes and leave the rest unexplained. This sample comprises about 88,000 clones, around 94% of them detected only once. Over 0.2% of the sample is taken by the ten largest. The sample consisted of T cells isolated from PBMCs. Source of these receptors: a human donor in good health.

This chain links TRBV4-1 with TRBJ1-2, with D unresolved. V was shortened by 1 base and J by 4 bases, with 10 bases between the two germline ends. Germline CDR1 is MGHRA and CDR2 is YSYEKL. The CDR3 loop spans 14 amino acids. CDR3 region: CASSQGRGIYGYTF. CDR3 nucleotides: TGCGCCAGCAGCCAAGGTCGCGGGATCTATGGCTACACCTTC.

This chain uses TRBV5-1 with TRBJ2-1; D is perhaps TRBD2 (5 bases). The CDR3 loop spans 13 amino acids. From germline, CDR1 is SGHRS and CDR2 YFSETQ. V lost 1 base to trimming and J lost 6 bases, with 8 bases between them. The CDR3 DNA sequence: TGCGCCAGCAGCTTGCATAGCGTCAATGAGCAGTTCTTC. Translation gives CASSLHSVNEQFF.

This sequence joins TRBV19 and TRBJ2-2; possible D gene TRBD1, 5 bases. Germline V gene sequence: CDR1 LNHDA, CDR2 SQIVND (reference sequence). Between the trimmed V and J ends, which lost 5 bases and 4 bases, there was a span of 14 bases. The CDR3 covers 15 residues. CDR3 amino acids: CASSSQGVGTGELFF. The CDR3 nucleotides are TGTGCCAGTAGTTCCCAGGGTGTCGGCACCGGGGAGCTGTTTTTT. The full variable domain, completed using reference TRBV19 and TRBJ2-2, is DGGITQSPKYLFRKEGQNVTLSCEQNLNHDAMYWYRQDPGQGLRLIYYSQIVNDFQKGDIAEGYSVSREKKESFPLTVTSAQKNPTAFYLCASSSQGVGTGELFFGEGSRLTVL.